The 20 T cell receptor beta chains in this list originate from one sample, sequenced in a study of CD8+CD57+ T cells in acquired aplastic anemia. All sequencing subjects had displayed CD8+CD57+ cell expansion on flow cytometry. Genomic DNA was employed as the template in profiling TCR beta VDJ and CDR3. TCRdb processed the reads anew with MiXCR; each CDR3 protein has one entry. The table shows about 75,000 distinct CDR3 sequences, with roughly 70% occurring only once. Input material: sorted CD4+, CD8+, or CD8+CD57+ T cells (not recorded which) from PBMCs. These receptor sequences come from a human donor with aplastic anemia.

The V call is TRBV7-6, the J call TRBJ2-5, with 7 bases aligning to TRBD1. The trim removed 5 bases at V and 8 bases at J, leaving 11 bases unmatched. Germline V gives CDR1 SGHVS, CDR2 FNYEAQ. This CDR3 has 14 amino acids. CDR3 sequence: CASSLQTGTATQYF. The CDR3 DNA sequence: TGTGCCAGCAGCCTTCAAACCGGGACAGCAACCCAGTACTTC.

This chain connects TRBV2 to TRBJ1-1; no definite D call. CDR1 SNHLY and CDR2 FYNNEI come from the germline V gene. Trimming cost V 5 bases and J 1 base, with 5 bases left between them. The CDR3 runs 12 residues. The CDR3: CASSLQNTEAFF. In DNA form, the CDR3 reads TGTGCCAGCAGTCTCCAGAACACTGAAGCTTTCTTT.

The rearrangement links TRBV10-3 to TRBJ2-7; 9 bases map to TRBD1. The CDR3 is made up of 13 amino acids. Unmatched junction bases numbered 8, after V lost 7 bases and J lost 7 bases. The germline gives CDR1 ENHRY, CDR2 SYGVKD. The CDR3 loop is CAITAQGAGEQYF. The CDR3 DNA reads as TGTGCCATCACTGCACAGGGGGCTGGGGAGCAGTACTTC.

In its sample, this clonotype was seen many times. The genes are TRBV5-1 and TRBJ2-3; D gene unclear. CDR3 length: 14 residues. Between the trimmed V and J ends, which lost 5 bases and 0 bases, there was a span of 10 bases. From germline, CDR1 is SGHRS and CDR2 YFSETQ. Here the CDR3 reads CASRAESSTDTQYF. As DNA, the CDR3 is TGCGCCAGCAGGGCTGAATCTAGCACAGATACGCAGTATTTT.

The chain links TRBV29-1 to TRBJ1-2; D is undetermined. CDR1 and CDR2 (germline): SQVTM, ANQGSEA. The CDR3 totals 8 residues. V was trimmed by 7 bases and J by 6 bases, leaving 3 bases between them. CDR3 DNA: TGCAGCGCTGATGGCTACACCTTC. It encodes CSADGYTF.

The CDR3 here is CAGHTNYGYTF. The CDR3 nucleotides are TGTGCCGGACATACTAACTATGGCTACACCTTC. The chain uses TRBV6-1 and TRBJ1-2; possible D gene TRBD1, 5 bases. Germline V CDR1 and CDR2: MNHNS, SASEGT. Trimming removed 11 bases from V and 0 bases from J, with 7 bases in between. This CDR3 is 11 amino acids long.

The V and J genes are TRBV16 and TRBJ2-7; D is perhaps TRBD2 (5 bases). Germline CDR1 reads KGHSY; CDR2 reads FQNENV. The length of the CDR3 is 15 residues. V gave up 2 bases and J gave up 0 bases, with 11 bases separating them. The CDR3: CASSQPVSVSYEQYF. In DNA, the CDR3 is TGTGCCAGCAGCCAACCCGTTAGCGTCTCCTACGAGCAGTACTTC.

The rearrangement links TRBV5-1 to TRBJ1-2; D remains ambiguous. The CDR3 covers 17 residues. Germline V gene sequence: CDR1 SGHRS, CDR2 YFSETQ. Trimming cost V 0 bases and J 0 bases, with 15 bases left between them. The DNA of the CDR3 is TGCGCCAGCAGCTTGGCTATATTCTTATGTGCTAACTATGGCTACACCTTC. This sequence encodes CASSLAIFLCANYGYTF.

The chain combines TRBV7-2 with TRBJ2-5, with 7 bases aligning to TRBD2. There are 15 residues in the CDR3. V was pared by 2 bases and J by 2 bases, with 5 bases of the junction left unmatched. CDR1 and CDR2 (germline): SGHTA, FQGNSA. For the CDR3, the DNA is TGTGCCAGCAGCTTATTTGGGGGGGAGCAAGAGACCCAGTACTTC. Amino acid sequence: CASSLFGGEQETQYF. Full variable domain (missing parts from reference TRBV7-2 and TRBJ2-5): GAGVSQSPSNKVTEKGKDVELRCDPISGHTALYWYRQSLGQGLEFLIYFQGNSAPDKSGLPSDRFSAERTGGSVSTLTIQRTQQEDSAVYLCASSLFGGEQETQYFGPGTRLLVL.

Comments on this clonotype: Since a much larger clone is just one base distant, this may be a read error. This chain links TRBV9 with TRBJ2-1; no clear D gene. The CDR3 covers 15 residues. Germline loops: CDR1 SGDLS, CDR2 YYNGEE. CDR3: CASSEKGSPYNEQSF. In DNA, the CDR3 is TGTGCCAGCAGCGAGAAGGGCTCCCCCTACAATGAGCAGTCCTTC.

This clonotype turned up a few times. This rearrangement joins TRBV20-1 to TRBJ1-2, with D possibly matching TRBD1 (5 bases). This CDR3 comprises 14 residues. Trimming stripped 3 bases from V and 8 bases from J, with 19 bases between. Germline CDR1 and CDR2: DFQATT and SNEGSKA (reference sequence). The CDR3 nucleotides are TGCAGTGCTAGGATACCGGGACGGTCTGAAGGCTACACCTTC. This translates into CSARIPGRSEGYTF.

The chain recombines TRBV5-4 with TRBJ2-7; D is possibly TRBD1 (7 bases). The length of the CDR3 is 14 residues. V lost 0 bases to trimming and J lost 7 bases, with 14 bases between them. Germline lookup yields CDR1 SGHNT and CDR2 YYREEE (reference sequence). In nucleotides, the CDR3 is TGTGCCAGCAGCTTGGGAGACAGGGAGGATGAGCAGTACTTC. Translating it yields CASSLGDREDEQYF.

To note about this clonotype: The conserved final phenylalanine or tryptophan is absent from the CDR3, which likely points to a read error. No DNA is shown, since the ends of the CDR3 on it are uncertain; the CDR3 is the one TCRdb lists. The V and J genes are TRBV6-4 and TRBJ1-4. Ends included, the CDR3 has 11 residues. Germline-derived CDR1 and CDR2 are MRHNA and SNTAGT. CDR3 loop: CASSDLIGRPT.

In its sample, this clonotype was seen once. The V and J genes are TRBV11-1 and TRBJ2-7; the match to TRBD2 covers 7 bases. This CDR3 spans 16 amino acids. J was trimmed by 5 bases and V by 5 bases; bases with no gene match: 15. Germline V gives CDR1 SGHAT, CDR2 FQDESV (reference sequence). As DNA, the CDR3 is TGTGCCAGCAGCCTTGCCGGGACGGGGGGAGACGACGAGCAGTACTTC. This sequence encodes CASSLAGTGGDDEQYF.

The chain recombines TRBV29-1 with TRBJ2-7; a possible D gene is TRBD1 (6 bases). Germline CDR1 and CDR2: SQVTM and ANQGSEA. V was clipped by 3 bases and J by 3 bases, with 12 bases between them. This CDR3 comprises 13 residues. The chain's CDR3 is CSVDRGGGYEQYF. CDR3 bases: TGCAGCGTTGACAGGGGCGGCGGCTACGAGCAGTACTTC.

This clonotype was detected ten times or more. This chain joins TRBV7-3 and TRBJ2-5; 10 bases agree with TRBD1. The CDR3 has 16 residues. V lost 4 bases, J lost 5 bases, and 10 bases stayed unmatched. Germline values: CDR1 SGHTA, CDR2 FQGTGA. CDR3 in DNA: TGTGCCAGCAGCTCCCGACAGGGGGCAACGGAGGAGACCCAGTACTTC. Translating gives CASSSRQGATEETQYF.

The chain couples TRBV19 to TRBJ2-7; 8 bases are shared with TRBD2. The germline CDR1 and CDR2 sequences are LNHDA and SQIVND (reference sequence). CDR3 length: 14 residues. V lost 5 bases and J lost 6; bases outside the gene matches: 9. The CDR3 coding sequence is TGTGCCAGTAGTGTCGGGAGGGTGGTATCCGAGCAGTACTTC. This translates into CASSVGRVVSEQYF.

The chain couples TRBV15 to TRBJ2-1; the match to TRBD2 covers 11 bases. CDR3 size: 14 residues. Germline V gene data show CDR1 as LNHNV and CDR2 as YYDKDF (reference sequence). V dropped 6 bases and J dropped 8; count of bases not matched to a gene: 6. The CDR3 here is CATRKLAGDDEQFF. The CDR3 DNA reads TGTGCCACCAGGAAACTAGCGGGAGACGATGAGCAGTTCTTC.

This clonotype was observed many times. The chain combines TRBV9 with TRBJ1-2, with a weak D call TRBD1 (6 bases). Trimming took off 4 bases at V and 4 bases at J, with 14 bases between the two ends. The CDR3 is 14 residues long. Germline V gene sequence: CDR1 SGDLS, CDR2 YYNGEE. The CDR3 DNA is TGTGCCAGCAGCTCAGGGGAGGGTTCCTATGGCTACACCTTC. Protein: CASSSGEGSYGYTF.

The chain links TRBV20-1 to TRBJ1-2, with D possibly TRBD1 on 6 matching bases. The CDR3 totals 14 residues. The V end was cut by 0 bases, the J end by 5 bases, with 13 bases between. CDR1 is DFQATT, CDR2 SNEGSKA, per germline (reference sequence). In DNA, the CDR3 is TGCAGTGCTAGAGAGTTCCAGGGGAAGTATGGCTACACCTTC. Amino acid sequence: CSAREFQGKYGYTF.